The clone carrying this TCR beta chain was picked up a small number of times. V dropped 1 base and J dropped 0; count of bases not matched to a gene: 2. The CDR3 covers 16 residues. Germline V CDR1 and CDR2: LNHNV, YYDKDF (reference sequence). This record comes from a study of blood T cell repertoires in COVID-19. Looking at the study overall: The samples span acute and convalescent COVID-19 from the United States, Italy and Spain. Sample material is recorded as cDNA or gDNA derived from T cells, B-cell-depleted T cells, or PBMCs.

Per the original methods: Reference gene primer amplification gave nucleated cell count estimates. The protocol was immunoSEQ multiplex PCR, while the TCRdb copy is restricted to in-frame clones and leaves out a portion. V and J calls and clone size come straight from that table; D and trimming were deduced from the DNA. Of around 130,000 clones listed, approximately 86% are singletons. This clonotype was obtained from a woman aged 45-65 years who had recovered from COVID-19. The chain links TRBV15 to TRBJ2-3; TRBD2 aligns across 9 bases. The material sequenced was peripheral blood. The CDR3 region is CATSRVAGASTDTQYF. DNA for the CDR3: TGTGCCACCAGCAGAGTAGCGGGGGCTAGCACAGATACGCAGTATTTT. Full variable domain (outside the CDR3, taken from reference TRBV15 and TRBJ2-3): DAMVIQNPRYQVTQFGKPVTLSCSQTLNHNVMYWYQQKSSQAPKLLFHYYDKDFNNEADTPDNFQSRRPNTSFCFLDIRSPGLGDTAMYLCATSRVAGASTDTQYFGPGTRLTVL.